This record covers a single T cell receptor beta chain. As yet, its antigen is unknown. TCRdb re-derived calls from the reads in MiXCR, one entry per CDR3 protein. The table lists about 900,000 distinct CDR3 sequences, approximately 31% of them singletons, with about 14% in the top ten. Germline V gene sequence: CDR1 SGHAT, CDR2 FQDESV (reference sequence). This CDR3 region has 16 residues. Trimming removed 5 bases from V and 7 bases from J, with 21 bases in between. This sample is part of a study of T cell repertoires in cytomegalovirus infection. Study context: Used in the study were CMV epitopes, some recently identified and HLA-C-restricted, others well-studied and HLA-B-restricted. Public TCR beta signatures were indicative of both CMV infection and a matching HLA type. Study-level points and caveats: In two of eight donors, the top clonotype was HLA-C-restricted CMV-specific. Using cumulative public TCR beta family frequency, the authors identified those who carried CMV together with the relevant HLA.

The material sequenced was cultured CD8+ T cells from PBMCs, taken from culture after CMV antigen stimulation. The sequence was obtained from a human donor in good health (CMV status not recorded). Some clones in this sample may be carry-over from other donors' samples. This chain connects TRBV11-1 to TRBJ2-1, with D uncertain. CDR3 nucleotide sequence: TGTGCCAGCAGCCCCCGTAGGGCGAGAAGATATAATGAGCAGTTCTTC. Protein sequence: CASSPRRARRYNEQFF.